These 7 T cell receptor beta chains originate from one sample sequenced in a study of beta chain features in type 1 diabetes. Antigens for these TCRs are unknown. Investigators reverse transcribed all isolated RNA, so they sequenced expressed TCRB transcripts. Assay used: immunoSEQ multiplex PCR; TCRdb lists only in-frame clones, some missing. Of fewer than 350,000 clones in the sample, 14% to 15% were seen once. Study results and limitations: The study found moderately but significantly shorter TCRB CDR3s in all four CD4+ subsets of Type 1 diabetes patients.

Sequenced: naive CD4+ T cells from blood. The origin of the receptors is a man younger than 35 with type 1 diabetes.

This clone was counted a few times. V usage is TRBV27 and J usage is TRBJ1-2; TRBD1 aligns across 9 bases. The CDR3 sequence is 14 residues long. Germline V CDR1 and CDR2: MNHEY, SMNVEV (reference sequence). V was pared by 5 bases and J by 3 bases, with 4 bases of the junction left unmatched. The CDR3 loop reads CASSLRTGDYGYTF. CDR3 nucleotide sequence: TGTGCCAGCAGTCTCCGGACAGGGGACTATGGCTACACCTTC.

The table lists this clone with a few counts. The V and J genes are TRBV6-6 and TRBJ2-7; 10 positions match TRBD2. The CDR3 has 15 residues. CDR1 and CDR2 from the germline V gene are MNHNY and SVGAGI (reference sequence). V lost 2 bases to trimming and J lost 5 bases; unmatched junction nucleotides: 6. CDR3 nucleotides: TGTGCCAGCAGTTACCCTAGCGGGAGTCTCCACGAGCAGTACTTC. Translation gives CASSYPSGSLHEQYF.

CDR3 coding DNA: TGTGCCATCAGTCCCGGACAGGGGATCTCCTACGAGCAGTACTTC. Translation: CAISPGQGISYEQYF. J is TRBJ2-7 and V is TRBV10-3; TRBD1 matches 9 bases. The CDR3 runs 15 residues. CDR1 is ENHRY and CDR2 is SYGVKD in the germline V gene. V gave up 5 bases and J gave up 0 bases; unmatched junction bases: 5.

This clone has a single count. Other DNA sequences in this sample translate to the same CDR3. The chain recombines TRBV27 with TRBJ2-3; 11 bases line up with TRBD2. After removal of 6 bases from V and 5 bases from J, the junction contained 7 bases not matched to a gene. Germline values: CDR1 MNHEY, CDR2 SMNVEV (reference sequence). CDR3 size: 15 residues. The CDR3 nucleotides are TGTGCCAGCAGCCGAACTAGCGGGGGCCTAGATACGCAGTATTTT. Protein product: CASSRTSGGLDTQYF.

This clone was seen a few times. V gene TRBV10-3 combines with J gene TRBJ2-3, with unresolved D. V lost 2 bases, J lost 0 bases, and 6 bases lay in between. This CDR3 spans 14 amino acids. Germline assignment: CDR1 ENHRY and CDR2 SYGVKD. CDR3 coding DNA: TGTGCCATCAGTGAGGGGCTGAGCACAGATACGCAGTATTTT. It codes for CAISEGLSTDTQYF.

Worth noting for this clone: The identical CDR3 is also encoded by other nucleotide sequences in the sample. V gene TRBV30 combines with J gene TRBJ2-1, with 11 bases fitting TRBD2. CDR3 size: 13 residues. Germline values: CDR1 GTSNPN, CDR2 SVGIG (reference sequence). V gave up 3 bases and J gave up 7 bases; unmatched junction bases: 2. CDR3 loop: CAWRGLAGNEQFF. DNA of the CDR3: TGTGCCTGGAGAGGACTAGCGGGTAATGAGCAGTTCTTC. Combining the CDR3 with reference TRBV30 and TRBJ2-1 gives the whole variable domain SQTIHQWPATLVQPVGSPLSLECTVEGTSNPNLYWYRQAAGRGLQLLFYSVGIGQISSEVPQNLSASRPQDRQFILSSKKLLLSDSGFYLCAWRGLAGNEQFFGPGTRLTVL.

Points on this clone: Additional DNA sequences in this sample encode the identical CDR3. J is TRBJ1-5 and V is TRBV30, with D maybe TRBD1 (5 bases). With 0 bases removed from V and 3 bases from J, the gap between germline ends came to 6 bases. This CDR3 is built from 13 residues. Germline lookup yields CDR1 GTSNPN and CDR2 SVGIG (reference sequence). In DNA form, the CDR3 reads TGTGCCTGGAGTGTGGGGCTCAATCAGCCCCAGCATTTT. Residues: CAWSVGLNQPQHF.